This record looks at one T cell receptor beta chain sequence and its context. No cognate antigen has been identified for it. It has no much larger one-base neighbor in the sample; base qualities were not kept. This sample stems from a study of shared clonotypes between healthy human individuals (dated by TCRdb to the early 2020s). Broadly, across the study: The cohort included three men and a couple of women between 18 and 49 years of age. Per donor, three plates each were used for CD4 naive and CD4 memory, two for CD8 naive, and one for CD8 memory. To estimate repertoire size and how much clonotypes are shared between individuals, the study performed deep sequencing of blood TCR repertoires from roughly five healthy adults. Libraries were prepared and TCR repertoires were sequenced by different laboratories using diverse techniques, in order to increase sequencing depth and limit assay-specific biases. Leukapheresis yielded between about 0.85 and 10 billion PBMCs per donor.

TCR CDR3 regions were amplified from genomic DNA by multiplex PCR using the deep immunoSEQ assay. Extracted genomic DNA from each cell subset was spread evenly across all wells of several immunoSEQ 96-well plates, with each plate serving as a replicate. Each replicate PCR for sorted subsets received about 210 ng genomic DNA, equal to roughly 29,000 T cell genomes. Purified libraries were quantified with a Qubit 3.0 fluorometer, sized on a Bioanalyzer 2100, and re-quantified with the KAPA Library Quantification kit. Every immunoSEQ 96-well plate was sequenced on a dedicated single-read 150-cycle Illumina NextSeq 550 flow cell. Turning to the authors' computational methods: Because the immunoSEQ output included only junctional sequences and no quality scores, the filtering could not be the same as the filtering used for full-length reads. To assign V/J genes and CDR3, sequences were annotated against IMGT germline references using PyIR, a Python wrapper for IgBLAST v1.9. Reads with weak V/J assignments (E-value above 1e-6), missing CDR3, stop codons, out-of-frame junctions, or ambiguous translated residues were removed. A V3J clonotype was defined by an identical inferred V gene, J gene, and CDR3 amino acid sequence. To compute the percentage overlap between repertoires, the number of shared unique clonotypes was divided by the size of the smaller repertoire. Repertoire richness was assessed with RTK rarefaction, the Chao1 estimator, and Recon v2.1 estimates of unobserved clonotypes. Generation probabilities for all TCRbeta clonotypes obtained by the gDNA method from a few donors were computed using OLGA. Imported from immuneACCESS, the table was reduced by TCRdb to in-frame sequences with V and J called. These copies leave out some clones; in studies compared against another copy, an unresolved V gene accounts for under half, and the cause of the remainder is not known. That table furnishes V, J and clone size, whereas the DNA furnished D and trimming. In all, the sample holds 2 million to 2.5 million clones, and approximately 95% of those were seen once. The leading ten clones occupy 0.3% to 0.4% of the sample.

Healthy HIV-negative adults with no recently reported acute infections or vaccinations were included as donors. Every donor was a Caucasian adult residing in Nashville, Tennessee, USA. CD4+ T cells were enriched by magnetic negative selection, after which naive cells were positively selected on CD45RA and the negative fraction was taken as the memory subset. Blood was obtained by leukapheresis, after which PBMCs were separated by Ficoll-Histopaque density gradient centrifugation and cryopreserved in liquid nitrogen vapor phase. Purity and quantity of every magnetically sorted T cell population were checked by analytical flow cytometry. Each sorted fraction had its genomic DNA isolated and then quantified by UV absorbance on a Nanodrop 2000c. Study-level results and caveats: Higher generation probabilities were observed for clonotypes shared by all four sorted-subset donors than for non-shared clonotypes. Sampling was restricted to blood, and TCR repertoires in tissues likely differ from the TCR repertoires found in blood. Rarefaction of sorted-subset datasets indicated incomplete sequencing despite the large sequencing depth. The small number of donors limited the genetic and exposure-history diversity represented. Pairwise subsampling indicated that sequencing depth was expected to affect the degree of clonotype sharing among donors. Larger estimated clonotype richness was generally found for naive subsets than for memory subsets. When several donors were compared, the shared fraction of clonotypes was roughly 5% for naive CD4, roughly 3.3% for naive CD8, about 2.5% for memory CD4, and 0.35% to 0.4% for memory CD8.

At the junction V is shortened by 4 bases and J by 3 bases, with 13 bases in between. The germline V gene sets CDR1 to SGHDT and CDR2 to YYEEEE. Inclusive of the bounding cysteine and phenylalanine, the CDR3 is 14 residues long. Only the CDR3 part of the read is kept: 42 bases, read in frame from the first base. The sequence came from a man between 18 and 29 years old in good health. Some clones in this sample may be carry-over from other donors' samples. The sequenced sample consisted of naive CD4+ T cells from PBMCs. The cell subset or site label, read with the paper, signifies: CD45RA+ positively selected. The V and J genes are TRBV5-6 and TRBJ1-2; a weak D assignment points to TRBD1 (5 bases agree). The DNA reads TGTGCCAGCAGCAAAAGGGGAGGACACTATGGCTACACCTTC. Its protein reads: CASSKRGGHYGYTF.